The present T cell receptor (beta chain) was sequenced within a study of shared clonotypes between healthy human individuals. Looking at the study overall: Serving as donors were a couple of women and three men, whose ages spanned 18 to 49.

The table came from immunoSEQ multiplex PCR; TCRdb's copy has only in-frame clones and leaves some out. The table has 600,000 to 700,000 clones, around 73% seen once. The CDR3 is 14 residues long. Trimming removed 1 base from V and 11 bases from J; junction bases left unmatched: 10. From germline, CDR1 is MDHEN and CDR2 SYDVKM. This clone showed up just a few times. What it binds is unknown. Study-wide results and limits: In the sorted subsets, rarefaction showed sequencing was incomplete despite large depth.

The sequenced material came from memory CD4+ T cells sorted from blood. The subset denotes: CD45RA-negative fraction. This sequence originates from a woman in her thirties in good health. This rearrangement joins TRBV28 to TRBJ1-2, with 7 bases lining up with TRBD1. CDR3 in amino acids: CASSLSDRVGRYTF. CDR3 DNA: TGTGCCAGCAGTTTATCCGACAGGGTCGGTAGGTACACCTTC.